The clone carrying this T cell receptor (beta chain) occurred a few times. The data originate from a study of T-cell reconstitution after alpha-beta-depleted transplantation in children. Trimming at V came to 1 base and at J to 2 bases, leaving 7 bases not matched to a gene. The length of the CDR3 is 16 residues. CDR1 is MDHEN and CDR2 is SYDVKM in the germline V gene. Library preparation (for TCRbeta) was performed with unique molecular identifiers. MiXCR was run by TCRdb on the PCR reads, yielding one entry per CDR3 protein. The data show about a million distinct CDR3 sequences, about 29% seen once.

The V gene is TRBV28, the J gene TRBJ2-5; 7 positions agree with TRBD1. The sample here was PBMCs, mostly from graft donor cells, taken 360 days after TCRalphabeta/CD19-depleted stem cell transplant. This receptor was obtained from a boy under three years old who had a stem cell transplant for SCID, so the T cells may come from the graft donor. Here the CDR3 DNA reads TGTGCCAGCAGTTTATACAGGGGCAGCAAGCAAGAGACCCAGTACTTC. This translates into CASSLYRGSKQETQYF.